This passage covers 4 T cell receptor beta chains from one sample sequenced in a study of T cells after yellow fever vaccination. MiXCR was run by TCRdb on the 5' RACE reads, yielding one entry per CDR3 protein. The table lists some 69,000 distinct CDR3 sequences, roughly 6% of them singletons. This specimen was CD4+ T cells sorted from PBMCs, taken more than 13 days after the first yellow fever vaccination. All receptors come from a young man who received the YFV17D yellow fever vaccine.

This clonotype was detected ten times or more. CDR3 in DNA: TGTGCCAGCAGCGTAGATCGAGGCGGAGGCGAGACCCAGTACTTC. Protein: CASSVDRGGGETQYF. V and J are TRBV9 and TRBJ2-5; the D gene is possibly TRBD2 (5 bases). Trimming took off 0 bases at V and 5 bases at J, with 14 bases between the two ends. The CDR3 spans 15 residues. Germline V lookup: CDR1 SGDLS, CDR2 YYNGEE.

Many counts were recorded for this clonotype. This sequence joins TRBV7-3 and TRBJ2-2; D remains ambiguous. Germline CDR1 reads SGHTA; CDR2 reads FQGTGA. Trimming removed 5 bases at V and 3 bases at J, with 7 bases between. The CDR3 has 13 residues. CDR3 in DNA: TGTGCCAGCAGCCTTAGTTACACCGGGGAGCTGTTTTTT. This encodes CASSLSYTGELFF. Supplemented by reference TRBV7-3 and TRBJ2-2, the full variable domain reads GAGVSQTPSNKVTEKGKYVELRCDPISGHTALYWYRQSLGQGPEFLIYFQGTGAADDSGLPNDRFFAVRPEGSVSTLKIQRTERGDSAVYLCASSLSYTGELFFGEGSRLTVL.

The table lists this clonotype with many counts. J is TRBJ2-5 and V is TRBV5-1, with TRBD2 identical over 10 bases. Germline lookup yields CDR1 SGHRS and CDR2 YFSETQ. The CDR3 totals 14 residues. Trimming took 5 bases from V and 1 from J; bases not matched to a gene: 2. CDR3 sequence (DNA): TGCGCCAGCAGGGGACTAGCGAGCCAAGAGACCCAGTACTTC. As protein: CASRGLASQETQYF.

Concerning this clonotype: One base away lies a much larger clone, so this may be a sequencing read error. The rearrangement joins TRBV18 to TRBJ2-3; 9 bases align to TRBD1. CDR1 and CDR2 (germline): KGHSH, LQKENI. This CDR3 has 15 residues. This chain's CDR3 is CASSLRDRDGDKQYF. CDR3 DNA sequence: TGTGCCAGCTCACTCCGGGACAGGGATGGTGATAAGCAGTATTTT.